These 6 T cell receptor beta chains came from one sample sequenced in a study of shared clonotypes between healthy human individuals. Clones were sequenced by immunoSEQ multiplex PCR, and TCRdb holds only the in-frame ones, with some missing. This table has approximately 1,500,000 clones, around 97% appearing once. The sequencing sample was made of naive CD4+ T cells sorted from blood. The sample's subset: CD45RA+ positively selected. These receptors all come from a man aged 25 to 40 in good health.

V usage is TRBV29-1 and J usage is TRBJ2-7; D possibly corresponds to TRBD2 (5 bases). Trimming took off 4 bases at V and 2 bases at J, with 9 bases between the two ends. This CDR3 spans 12 amino acids. Germline V CDR1 and CDR2: SQVTM, ANQGSEA. CDR3 DNA sequence: TGCAGCGTTGGAGGGTATCCCTACGAGCAGTACTTC. It codes for CSVGGYPYEQYF.

With regard to this clone: This CDR3 is also generated by other DNA sequences in the sample. The rearrangement uses TRBV28 and TRBJ1-5; tentatively, D is TRBD1 (5 bases). Germline V gene data show CDR1 as MDHEN and CDR2 as SYDVKM. The CDR3 is made up of 15 amino acids. V was trimmed by 3 bases and J by 0 bases, leaving 9 bases between them. The CDR3 nucleotides are TGTGCCAGCAGTTTGGGGGGGAATAGCAATCAGCCCCAGCATTTT. Protein: CASSLGGNSNQPQHF.

The chain couples TRBV2 to TRBJ1-5; D is ambiguous. CDR1 and CDR2 (germline): SNHLY, FYNNEI. Trimming took 7 bases from V and 7 from J, leaving 14 bases between them. The CDR3 is made up of 13 amino acids. CDR3 protein: CASKDLSPQPQHF. The CDR3 DNA sequence: TGTGCCAGCAAGGACTTATCCCCACAGCCCCAGCATTTT.

V usage is TRBV7-8 and J usage is TRBJ2-3; tentatively, D is TRBD1 or TRBD2 (5 bases each). Germline-derived CDR1 and CDR2 are SGHVS and FQNEAQ. V was trimmed by 9 bases and J by 2 bases, leaving 9 bases between them. CDR3 length: 12 amino acids. This chain's CDR3 is CARGPTTDTQYF. As DNA, the CDR3 is TGTGCCAGGGGACCAACCACAGATACGCAGTATTTT.

V usage is TRBV7-3 and J usage is TRBJ2-7, with 7 bases identical to TRBD2. V trimming: 5 bases; J trimming: 0 bases; junction bases outside the gene matches: 10. The CDR3 has 16 amino acids. Germline CDR1 SGHTA, CDR2 FQGTGA. This CDR3 reads CASSKMASGLSYEQYF. CDR3 DNA: TGTGCCAGCAGCAAAATGGCTAGCGGTCTCTCCTACGAGCAGTACTTC.

This chain uses TRBV4-1 with TRBJ1-3; TRBD1 matches 8 bases. V was clipped by 7 bases and J by 6 bases; unmatched bases: 5. This CDR3 spans 13 amino acids. The germline V gene has CDR1 MGHRA and CDR2 YSYEKL. The CDR3 loop is CASTDRGANTIYF. For the CDR3, the DNA is TGCGCCAGCACAGACAGGGGAGCAAACACCATATATTTT.